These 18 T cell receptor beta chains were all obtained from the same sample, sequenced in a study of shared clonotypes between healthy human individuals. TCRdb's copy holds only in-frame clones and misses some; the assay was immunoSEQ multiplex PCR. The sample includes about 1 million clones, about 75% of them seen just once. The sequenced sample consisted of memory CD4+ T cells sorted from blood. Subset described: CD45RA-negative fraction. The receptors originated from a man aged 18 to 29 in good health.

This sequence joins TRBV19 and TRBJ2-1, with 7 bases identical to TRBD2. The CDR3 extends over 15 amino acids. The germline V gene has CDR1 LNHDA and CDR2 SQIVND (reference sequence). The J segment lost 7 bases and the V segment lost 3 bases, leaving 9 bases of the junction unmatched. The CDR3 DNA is TGTGCCAGTAGTATTTGGGGACTACCTTCTAATGAGCAGTTCTTC. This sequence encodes CASSIWGLPSNEQFF.

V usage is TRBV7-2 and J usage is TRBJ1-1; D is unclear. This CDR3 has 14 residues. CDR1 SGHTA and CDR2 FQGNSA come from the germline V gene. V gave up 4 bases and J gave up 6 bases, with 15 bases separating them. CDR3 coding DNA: TGTGCCAGCAGCTCCGTCATAACGGGAGCTGAAGCTTTCTTT. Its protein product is CASSSVITGAEAFF.

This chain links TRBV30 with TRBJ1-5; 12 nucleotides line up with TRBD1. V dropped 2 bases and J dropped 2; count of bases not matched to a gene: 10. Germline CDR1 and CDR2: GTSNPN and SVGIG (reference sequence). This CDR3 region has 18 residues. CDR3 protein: CAWSPGPGTGGGNQPQHF. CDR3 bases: TGTGCCTGGAGTCCGGGTCCCGGGACAGGGGGCGGCAATCAGCCCCAGCATTTT.

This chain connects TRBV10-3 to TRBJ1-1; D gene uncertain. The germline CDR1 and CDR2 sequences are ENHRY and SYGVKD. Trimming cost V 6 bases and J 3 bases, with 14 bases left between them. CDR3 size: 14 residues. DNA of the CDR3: TGTGCCATCAGAAACTTTGGCGGGGACACTGAAGCTTTCTTT. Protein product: CAIRNFGGDTEAFF.

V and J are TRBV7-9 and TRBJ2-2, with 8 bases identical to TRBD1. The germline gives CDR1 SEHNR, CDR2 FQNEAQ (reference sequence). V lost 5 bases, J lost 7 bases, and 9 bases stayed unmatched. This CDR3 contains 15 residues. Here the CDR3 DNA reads TGTGCCAGCAGCCCAGGGGGCGCCGGGGACGGGGAGCTGTTTTTT. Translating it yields CASSPGGAGDGELFF.

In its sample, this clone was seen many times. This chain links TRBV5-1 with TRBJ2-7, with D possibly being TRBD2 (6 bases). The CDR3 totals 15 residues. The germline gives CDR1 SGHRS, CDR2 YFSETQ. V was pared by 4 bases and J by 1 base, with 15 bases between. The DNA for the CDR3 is TGCGCCAGCAGCACCACCGGGACTGAGTCCTACGAGCAGTACTTC. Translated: CASSTTGTESYEQYF.

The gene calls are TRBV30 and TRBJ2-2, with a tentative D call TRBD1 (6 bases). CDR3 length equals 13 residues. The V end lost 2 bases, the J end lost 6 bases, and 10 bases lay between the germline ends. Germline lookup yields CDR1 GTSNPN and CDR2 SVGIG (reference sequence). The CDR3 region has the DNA TGTGCCTGGAGTTCCCAGGGGCCCGGGGAGCTGTTTTTT. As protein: CAWSSQGPGELFF.

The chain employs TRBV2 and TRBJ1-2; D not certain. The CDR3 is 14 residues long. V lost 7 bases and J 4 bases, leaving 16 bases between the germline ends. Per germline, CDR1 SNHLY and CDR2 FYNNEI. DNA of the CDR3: TGTGCCAGCATTCGAACCCGGGCAGTCTATGGCTACACCTTC. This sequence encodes CASIRTRAVYGYTF. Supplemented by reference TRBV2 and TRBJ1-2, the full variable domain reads EPEVTQTPSHQVTQMGQEVILRCVPISNHLYFYWYRQILGQKVEFLVSFYNNEISEKSEIFDDQFSVERPDGSNFTLKIRSTKLEDSAMYFCASIRTRAVYGYTFGSGTRLTVV.

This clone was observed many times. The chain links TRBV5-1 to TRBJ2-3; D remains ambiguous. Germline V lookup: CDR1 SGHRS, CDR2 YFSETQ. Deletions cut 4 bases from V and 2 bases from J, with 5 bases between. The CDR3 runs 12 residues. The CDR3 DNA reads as TGCGCCAGCAGCAGGACCACAGATACGCAGTATTTT. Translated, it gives CASSRTTDTQYF.

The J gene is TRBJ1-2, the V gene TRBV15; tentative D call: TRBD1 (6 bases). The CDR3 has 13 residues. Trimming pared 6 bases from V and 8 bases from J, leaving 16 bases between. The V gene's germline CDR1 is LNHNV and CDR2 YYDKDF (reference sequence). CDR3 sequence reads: CATSKTGLGGYTF. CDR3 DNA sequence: TGTGCCACCAGTAAGACAGGTCTGGGAGGCTACACCTTC.

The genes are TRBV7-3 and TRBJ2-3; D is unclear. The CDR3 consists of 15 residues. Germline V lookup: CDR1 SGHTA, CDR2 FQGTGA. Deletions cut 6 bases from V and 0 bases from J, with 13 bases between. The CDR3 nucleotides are TGTGCCAGCAGGTCCCCAGGCGAGAGCACAGATACGCAGTATTTT. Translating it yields CASRSPGESTDTQYF.

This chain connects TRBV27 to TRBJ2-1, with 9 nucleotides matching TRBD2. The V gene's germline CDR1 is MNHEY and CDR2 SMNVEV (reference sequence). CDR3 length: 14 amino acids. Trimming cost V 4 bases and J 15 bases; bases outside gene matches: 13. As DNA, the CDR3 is TGTGCCAGCAGTTCGCCACTACTAGCGGGCTTACCGTTCTTC. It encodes CASSSPLLAGLPFF.

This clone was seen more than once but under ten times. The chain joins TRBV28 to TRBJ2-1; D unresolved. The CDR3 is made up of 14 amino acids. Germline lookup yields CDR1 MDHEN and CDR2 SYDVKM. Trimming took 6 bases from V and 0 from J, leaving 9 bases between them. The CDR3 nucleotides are TGTGCCAGCAGGGCGGAAAGCTCCTACAATGAGCAGTTCTTC. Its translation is CASRAESSYNEQFF.

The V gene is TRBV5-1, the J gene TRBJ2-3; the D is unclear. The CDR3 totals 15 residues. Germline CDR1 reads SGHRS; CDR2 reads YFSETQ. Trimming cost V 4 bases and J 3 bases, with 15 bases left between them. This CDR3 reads CASSDPTIGTDTQYF. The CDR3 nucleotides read TGCGCCAGCAGCGACCCAACTATTGGGACAGATACGCAGTATTTT.

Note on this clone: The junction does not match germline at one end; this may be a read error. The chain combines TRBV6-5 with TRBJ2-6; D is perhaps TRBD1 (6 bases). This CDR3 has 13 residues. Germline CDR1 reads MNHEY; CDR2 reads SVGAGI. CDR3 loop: CASSPPDTGFSPF. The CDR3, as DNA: TGTGCCAGCAGTCCTCCCGATACAGGGTTTTCGCCTTTC.

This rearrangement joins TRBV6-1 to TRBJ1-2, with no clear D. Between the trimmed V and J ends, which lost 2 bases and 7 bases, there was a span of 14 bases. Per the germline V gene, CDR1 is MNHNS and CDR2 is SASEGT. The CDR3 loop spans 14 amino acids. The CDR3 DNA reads TGTGCCAGCAGTGAAATCCAGGAAGGCCGTGGCTACACCTTC. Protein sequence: CASSEIQEGRGYTF.

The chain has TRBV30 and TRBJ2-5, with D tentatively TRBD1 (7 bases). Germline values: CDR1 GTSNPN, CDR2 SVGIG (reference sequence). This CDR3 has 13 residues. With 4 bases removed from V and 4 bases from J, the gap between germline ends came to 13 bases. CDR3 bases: TGTGCCTGGACAGGAGGGGGCTTAGAGACCCAGTACTTC. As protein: CAWTGGGLETQYF.

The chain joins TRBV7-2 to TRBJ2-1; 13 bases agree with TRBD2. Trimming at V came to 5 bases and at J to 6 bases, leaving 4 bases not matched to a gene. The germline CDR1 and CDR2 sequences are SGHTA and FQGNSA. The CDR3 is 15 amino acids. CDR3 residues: CASSPGTSGTNEQFF. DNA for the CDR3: TGTGCCAGCAGCCCCGGGACTAGCGGGACCAATGAGCAGTTCTTC.